This TCR beta chain was identified in a study of identical twins (TCRdb year 2016). About the study as a whole: To test whether fetal clonotypes persist, this study deep-sequenced TCR alpha and beta repertoires from monozygotic twins, from unrelated adults of various ages, and from cord blood. To rule out contamination, the twin experiments were replicated at different times with different library preparation protocols. General conclusions and limits of the study: Invariant T cells such as MAIT and iNKT could partly confound zero-insertion analyses, although diverse VJ usage argued against such confounding for most clonotypes. In monozygotic twins, out-of-frame TCR alpha sharing was systematically underestimated by recombination models, although the models agreed with sharing between unrelated individuals. Abundant cord blood beta clonotypes carried fewer insertions; young adult naive repertoires showed a weaker similar trend, while memory repertoires showed none. Compared with coincidental sharing between unrelated individuals, out-of-frame TCR alpha sequences shared between twins had an excess of sequences with low generation probability. Excess twin sharing in beta out-of-frame sequences was weaker because fewer shared sequences lowered the signal-to-noise ratio. Because the same donors could not be followed over many years, the conclusions depended on cross-sectional statistical analysis.

From a lookup of the germline V gene, CDR1 and CDR2 are SGHDN and FVKESK. Relative to germline, V is missing 5 bases and J is missing 4 bases, with 6 bases of the junction outside any gene match. From the cysteine through the phenylalanine, the CDR3 covers 14 amino acids. Only the CDR3 DNA stays, 42 bases, in frame from base 1. Comment on this clonotype: The specificity of this receptor is unknown. No much larger clone is present one base from it, and per-base qualities are unavailable.

Preparation of the library involved 5' RACE. The sample was run on an Illumina HiSeq 2000. Template switching added a universal primer binding site, and the final cDNA carried a unique molecular identifier that allowed TCR cDNA molecules to be counted accurately. First-strand cDNA for TCR alpha and beta chains was synthesized from specific primers in the conserved constant-segment region. To control for contamination, each cDNA library was double barcoded with a SMART-Mk sample barcode plus Illumina barcodes. TruSeq adapter sequences and Illumina sample barcodes were added in two successive PCR steps. Sequencing of the TCR alpha and beta cDNA libraries was done on the Illumina HiSeq platform using custom primers. Regarding the original processing steps: MiGEC was used to process raw reads and extract unique molecular identifiers, and MiXCR was used to find CDR3 positions. For each individual, recombination models were inferred using an EM algorithm with the repgenHMM and IGoR tools. Shared clonotypes were analyzed with the tcR package in R, and sharing was normalized by the product of cloneset sizes. To study raw recombination free of thymic and clonal selection effects, out-of-frame nonproductive sequences were analyzed. The raw public data were reprocessed by TCRdb itself: fastp quality trimming at Q25, MiXCR clonotype calling, in-frame beta chains only. CDR3 protein duplicates are merged, each entry listing the most common genes and DNA. These V and J calls are TCRdb output, not the study's own analysis. The sample table contains 200,000 to 300,000 distinct CDR3 sequences; only one count was recorded for about 13% of them. About 3.9% of the sample is in the top ten clones.

Only healthy Caucasian donors were included. The twin cohort comprised three pairs of female monozygotic twins, all aged about 18 to 29 years. Using Miltenyi CD45RO+ enrichment and human naive T-cell isolation kits, memory (CD45RO+) and naive T cells were isolated from PBMC. The data were also submitted as part of a second study, on yellow fever vaccine responses in identical twins. The second paper further reports: According to the authors, in identical twins the way T cells responded to vaccination appeared partly convergent and partly personalized. Focusing on identical twins, the study followed the T cell clones that responded to the vaccine, and did so with precision.

The chain uses TRBV14 and TRBJ2-5; TRBD2 aligns with 8 central bases. The clonotype comes from a woman between 18 and 30 years old in good health. Input material: memory (CD45RO+) T cells sorted from blood. In light of the paper, this sample's cell subset or site label describes: CD45RO+ enriched T cells. The DNA reads as follows: TGTGCCAGCAGCTACCGGGGGGGGAGAGAGACCCAGTACTTC. The encoded protein is CASSYRGGRETQYF.